This TCR beta chain was identified during a study of Tregs in tolerant kidney transplant recipients. Comments on this clone: Its antigen is still unknown.

Study-wide results and caveats: Changing PCR primers prevented nucleotide comparison between some patients' samples. Biological reproducibility was not directly addressed, but technical replication error appeared minimal.

Data came from immunoSEQ multiplex PCR; TCRdb stores just in-frame clones and leaves some out. The top ten hold 2.1% of the sample, which has approximately 66,000 clones, 80% to 90% seen once. The CDR3 has 15 amino acids. Germline V gives CDR1 SGHRS, CDR2 YFSETQ. The V end was cut by 2 bases, the J end by 4 bases, with 15 bases between. Unstimulated Tregs (CD4+CD25+CD127-) and CD4+CD25- non-Tregs were sorted from PBMCs. This clonotype was sampled from a human donor who received a combined kidney and bone marrow transplant. The J gene is TRBJ1-1, the V gene TRBV5-1; maybe TRBD1 (5 bases). The source material was Tregs from blood, sampled before the transplant. The CDR3 here is CASSLGLDKGTEAFF. CDR3 sequence (DNA): TGCGCCAGCAGCTTAGGTTTGGACAAGGGCACTGAAGCTTTCTTT.